Following are 5 T cell receptor beta chains from one sample sequenced in a study of blood T cell repertoires in COVID-19. Profiling relied on immunoSEQ multiplex PCR, and the TCRdb table lists in-frame clones only, not all of them. The sample holds about 320,000 clones, 89% seen once. Source material: peripheral blood. These receptors all come from a woman in her twenties or thirties with COVID-19, enrolled during active disease.

The chain combines TRBV2 with TRBJ2-1; perhaps TRBD2 as D (6 bases). Trimming pared 10 bases from V and 0 bases from J, leaving 13 bases between. The CDR3 covers 14 residues. Germline V gives CDR1 SNHLY, CDR2 FYNNEI. The CDR3 is CATGLLSSYNEQFF. CDR3 sequence (DNA): TGTGCCACGGGACTTCTCAGCTCCTACAATGAGCAGTTCTTC.

This rearrangement joins TRBV5-1 to TRBJ1-1, with a tentative D call TRBD1 (5 bases). The germline V gene has CDR1 SGHRS and CDR2 YFSETQ. The V end lost 4 bases, the J end lost 3 bases, and 13 bases lay between the germline ends. This CDR3 spans 14 amino acids. The DNA for the CDR3 is TGCGCCAGCAGCCCCTTGCTAGGGGACACTGAAGCTTTCTTT. Amino acids: CASSPLLGDTEAFF.

The gene calls are TRBV5-5 and TRBJ1-3; D ambiguous. Trimming pared 2 bases from V and 0 bases from J, leaving 9 bases between. This CDR3 is built from 15 residues. CDR1 and CDR2 from the germline V gene are SGHKS and YYEKEE (reference sequence). This CDR3 is CASSFDTFSGNTIYF. CDR3 in DNA: TGTGCCAGCAGCTTCGACACGTTCTCTGGAAACACCATATATTTT. Full variable domain (rest looked up from reference TRBV5-5 and TRBJ1-3): DAGVTQSPTHLIKTRGQQVTLRCSPISGHKSVSWYQQVLGQGPQFIFQYYEKEERGRGNFPDRFSARQFPNYSSELNVNALLLGDSALYLCASSFDTFSGNTIYFGEGSWLTVV.

The V call is TRBV6-5, the J call TRBJ2-2; 9 bases are shared with TRBD2. Germline CDR1 is MNHEY and CDR2 is SVGAGI. CDR3 length equals 16 residues. V shed 4 bases and J 5 bases; nucleotides not matched to a gene: 8. The CDR3 nucleotides read TGTGCCAGCAGTTCTTGGGAAAGCGGGGGGACCGGGGAGCTGTTTTTT. Its translation: CASSSWESGGTGELFF.

J is TRBJ2-6 and V is TRBV18; TRBD1 aligns across 8 bases. This CDR3 is 15 amino acids long. V dropped 6 bases and J dropped 4; count of bases not matched to a gene: 5. Germline CDR1 KGHSH, CDR2 LQKENI. The CDR3 spells CASSPGGAGANVLTF. Written as DNA, the CDR3 is TGTGCCAGCTCCCCAGGGGGCGCCGGGGCCAACGTCCTGACTTTC.